The 21 T cell receptor beta chains given below trace back to one sample, sequenced in a study of T cells expressing NK-cell markers. TCRdb processed the 5' RACE reads again and assigns one entry to each CDR3 protein, with no DNA. The sample yields a few hundred thousand distinct CDR3 sequences, of which the top ten take up 3% to 4.5%. Sequencing was performed on blood T cells: a sorted CD56 or NKG2C T cell subset, CD4+ or CD8+ T cells, or bulk PBMC T cells (not recorded which). The receptors derive from a man between 18 and 29 years old in good health.

The chain links TRBV29-1 to TRBJ2-5; lacking DNA, the TRBD2 call made by TCRdb goes unchecked. The CDR3 length is 16 residues. Germline V gene data show CDR1 as SQVTM and CDR2 as ANQGSEA. The chain's CDR3 is CSATPGLAGGQETQYF.

This chain connects TRBV5-1 to TRBJ2-1; TCRdb lists TRBD2, though no DNA is available to test this call. This CDR3 has 15 residues. Germline-derived CDR1 and CDR2 are SGHRS and YFSETQ. CDR3 loop: CASSLGSAGVNEQFF. The entire variable domain, with the rest obtained from reference TRBV5-1 and TRBJ2-1, is as follows: KAGVTQTPRYLIKTRGQQVTLSCSPISGHRSVSWYQQTPGQGLQFLFEYFSETQRNKGNFPGRFSGRQFSNSRSEMNVSTLELGDSALYLCASSLGSAGVNEQFFGPGTRLTVL.

The genes are TRBV4-2 and TRBJ2-1; TCRdb lists TRBD1, though no DNA is available to test this call. This CDR3 has 16 amino acids. Germline CDR1 is LGHNA and CDR2 is YNFKEQ. The CDR3 sequence is CASSQGAGWSANEQFF.

This chain's CDR3 is CASSLISGATRNEQFF. The rearrangement joins TRBV7-2 to TRBJ2-1; without DNA, the TCRdb call of TRBD1 cannot be checked. CDR1 is SGHTA, CDR2 FQGNSA, per germline. CDR3 length: 16 amino acids.

The chain has TRBV20-1 and TRBJ2-3; the D call of TRBD2 rests on TCRdb alone, since no DNA is present to check it. Germline loops: CDR1 DFQATT, CDR2 SNEGSKA (reference sequence). This CDR3 is 16 amino acids long. CDR3: CSASGPREDPKDTQYF.

This sequence joins TRBV3-1 and TRBJ2-7; TCRdb's D call, TRBD2, is unchecked because there is no DNA. CDR1 and CDR2 (germline): LGHDT, YNNKEL (reference sequence). This CDR3 is 18 amino acids long. The chain's CDR3 is CASSHDPRGLAGSYEQYF.

The chain links TRBV20-1 to TRBJ2-7; TCRdb indicates TRBD2, and absent DNA this call remains unverified. Germline assignment: CDR1 DFQATT and CDR2 SNEGSKA (reference sequence). There are 13 residues in the CDR3. The CDR3 protein is CSALTSRRYEQYF.

The rearrangement joins TRBV7-2 to TRBJ2-7; checking the TCRdb D call of TRBD1 is not possible without DNA. This CDR3 contains 16 residues. Looked up from germline, CDR1 is SGHTA and CDR2 is FQGNSA. CDR3: CASSLDGTASPYEQYF.

The chain is built from TRBV15 and TRBJ2-3; as DNA is missing, the TRBD1 call by TCRdb cannot be tested. Germline CDR1 and CDR2: LNHNV and YYDKDF (reference sequence). The CDR3 loop spans 16 amino acids. CDR3 protein: CATSRDLGVATDTQYF.

V gene TRBV15 combines with J gene TRBJ1-5. This CDR3 is 14 amino acids long. Germline loops: CDR1 LNHNV, CDR2 YYDKDF (reference sequence). CDR3 residues: CATSREAGIQPQHF.

The chain joins TRBV24-1 to TRBJ2-1. The CDR3 spans 12 residues. Germline-derived CDR1 and CDR2 are KGHDR and SFDVKD. Here the CDR3 reads CATSGGLDEQFF.

The chain is built from TRBV30 and TRBJ2-2; checking the TCRdb D call of TRBD2 is not possible without DNA. This CDR3 is 12 amino acids long. Germline values: CDR1 GTSNPN, CDR2 SVGIG (reference sequence). The CDR3 sequence is CAQRDWFGELFF.

The V and J genes are TRBV10-1 and TRBJ2-3. This CDR3 has 14 amino acids. The V gene's germline CDR1 is WNHNN and CDR2 SYGVQD (reference sequence). The CDR3 region is CASSESWSADTQYF.

This chain joins TRBV29-1 and TRBJ2-5; TCRdb lists TRBD1, though no DNA is available to test this call. Germline V gene sequence: CDR1 SQVTM, CDR2 ANQGSEA. The CDR3 consists of 14 residues. The CDR3 loop is CSVDGTGNQETQYF.

The chain combines TRBV5-1 with TRBJ2-3; TCRdb's D gene call, TRBD1, goes unchecked for lack of DNA. CDR1 and CDR2 (germline): SGHRS, YFSETQ. The CDR3 contains 17 residues. The CDR3 here is CASSLGHRDRDADTQYF. The full variable domain, with the rest looked up from reference TRBV5-1 and TRBJ2-3, is KAGVTQTPRYLIKTRGQQVTLSCSPISGHRSVSWYQQTPGQGLQFLFEYFSETQRNKGNFPGRFSGRQFSNSRSEMNVSTLELGDSALYLCASSLGHRDRDADTQYFGPGTRLTVL.

V gene TRBV15 combines with J gene TRBJ2-1; TCRdb designates TRBD2, a call that cannot be tested without DNA. Germline V gene sequence: CDR1 LNHNV, CDR2 YYDKDF (reference sequence). The CDR3 loop spans 16 amino acids. This CDR3 reads CATGDSILSSYNEQFF.

The V and J genes are TRBV5-1 and TRBJ1-4; there is no DNA to check the TCRdb D call of TRBD1. Looked up from germline, CDR1 is SGHRS and CDR2 is YFSETQ. This CDR3 is built from 14 residues. The CDR3 protein is CASSLGTGLEKLFF.

The rearrangement joins TRBV28 to TRBJ2-7; TCRdb reports TRBD1, a call that lacks DNA to check it against. This CDR3 spans 13 amino acids. Germline CDR1 reads MDHEN; CDR2 reads SYDVKM. CDR3 amino acids: CASSRTGSYEQYF.

The rearrangement uses TRBV12-3 or TRBV12-4 and TRBJ2-7; TCRdb reports TRBD1, a call that lacks DNA to check it against. This CDR3 has 13 residues. The CDR3 sequence is CASSLGQTYEQYF.

This sequence joins TRBV29-1 and TRBJ2-7; TCRdb proposes TRBD1, but this gene call is untestable without DNA. The CDR3 extends over 14 amino acids. Germline V gene lookup returns CDR1 SQVTM and CDR2 ANQGSEA. The CDR3 loop reads CSVALDGHPYEQYF.

The gene calls are TRBV19 and TRBJ2-3; the TCRdb D gene call, TRBD2, has no DNA to confirm it. The CDR3 extends over 16 amino acids. Per germline, CDR1 LNHDA and CDR2 SQIVND (reference sequence). CDR3 region: CASSSDRVAGGSTQYF.